A single sample gave rise to the 18 T cell receptor beta chains below, sequenced in a study of cytomegalovirus exposure and HLA in healthy donors. PCR employed 60 Vbeta and 13 Jbeta primers. The assay was immunoSEQ multiplex PCR, and TCRdb's table has in-frame clones only and misses some. The data show 100,000 to 150,000 clones, over 70% seen once. The sequenced sample was PBMCs. Receptor source: a woman aged 45-59 years in good health and CMV-seronegative.

V usage is TRBV29-1 and J usage is TRBJ1-3; D uncertain. The CDR3 length is 13 residues. The germline gives CDR1 SQVTM, CDR2 ANQGSEA. V was trimmed by 5 bases and J by 0 bases, leaving 8 bases between them. CDR3 in DNA: TGCAGCGTTTCACAGAGCTCTGGAAACACCATATATTTT. Encoded protein: CSVSQSSGNTIYF.

The chain is built from TRBV7-6 and TRBJ2-5; no clear D. Germline assignment: CDR1 SGHVS and CDR2 FNYEAQ. The germline V and J ends were trimmed by 0 bases and 1 base, with 15 bases remaining between them. The CDR3 covers 17 residues. CDR3 coding DNA: TGTGCCAGCAGCTTAGCGGGCGCACTTGGGCTCCAAGAGACCCAGTACTTC. Translated, it gives CASSLAGALGLQETQYF.

A single count supports this clone. The V gene is TRBV15, the J gene TRBJ1-1; 11 bases are shared with TRBD1. Germline V gene lookup returns CDR1 LNHNV and CDR2 YYDKDF (reference sequence). The CDR3 runs 14 residues. J gave up 6 bases and V 1 base, and 1 base lay outside the gene matches. The CDR3 sequence is CATSRGTGGPEAFF. The CDR3 DNA reads as TGTGCCACCAGCAGAGGGACAGGGGGCCCTGAAGCTTTCTTT.

V is TRBV28 and J is TRBJ2-3; TRBD1 matches at 8 bases. The CDR3 covers 14 residues. The J segment lost 3 bases and the V segment lost 5 bases, leaving 4 bases of the junction unmatched. Germline V CDR1 and CDR2: MDHEN, SYDVKM. The CDR3 here is CASSLGQGTDTQYF. The CDR3 bases are TGTGCCAGCAGTCTCGGACAGGGAACAGATACGCAGTATTTT.

This chain connects TRBV19 to TRBJ1-4; D perhaps matches TRBD1 (6 bases). The V end was cut by 7 bases, the J end by 8 bases, with 17 bases between. The CDR3 is 14 residues long. Germline lookup yields CDR1 LNHDA and CDR2 SQIVND (reference sequence). This CDR3 is CASTPTGSREKLFF. For the CDR3, the DNA is TGTGCCAGTACCCCGACAGGTTCGCGAGAAAAACTGTTTTTT. The complete variable domain, with remaining parts taken from reference TRBV19 and TRBJ1-4, reads DGGITQSPKYLFRKEGQNVTLSCEQNLNHDAMYWYRQDPGQGLRLIYYSQIVNDFQKGDIAEGYSVSREKKESFPLTVTSAQKNPTAFYLCASTPTGSREKLFFGSGTQLSVL.

This clone has just one count. The V gene is TRBV27, the J gene TRBJ2-5; 8 bases are shared with TRBD1. The DNA end is a closer match to TRBJ2-7, so the J assignment may be wrong. The germline CDR1 and CDR2 sequences are MNHEY and SMNVEV (reference sequence). The CDR3 contains 14 residues. In nucleotides, the CDR3 is TGTGCCAGCAGTTCTTGGACAGGGCTAGGCGAGCAGTACTTC. It translates to CASSSWTGLGEQYF.

Comment on this clone: The junction departs from germline at one end; a sequencing error may be responsible. The genes are TRBV7-9 and TRBJ1-1; maybe TRBD1 (6 bases). The length of the CDR3 is 13 residues. The germline V gene encodes CDR1 SEHNR and CDR2 FQNEAQ (reference sequence). CDR3 nucleotides: TGTTCCAGCGGGGGACACCTAAACACTGAAGCTTTCTTT. Translation: CSSGGHLNTEAFF.

The V call is TRBV9, the J call TRBJ1-3; 8 bases match TRBD1. With 4 bases clipped from V and 3 bases from J, the junction kept 6 bases outside the gene matches. CDR3 size: 15 residues. CDR1 is SGDLS and CDR2 is YYNGEE in the germline V gene. Here the CDR3 reads CASSLTGGGGNTIYF. Here the CDR3 DNA reads TGTGCCAGCAGCCTAACAGGGGGTGGTGGAAACACCATATATTTT.

This chain connects TRBV2 to TRBJ2-7, with 7 positions matching TRBD1. CDR1 is SNHLY, CDR2 FYNNEI, per germline. V was pared by 6 bases and J by 1 base, with 0 bases of the junction left unmatched. This CDR3 has 12 residues. The CDR3 coding sequence is TGTGCCAGCAGGGGACAGTCCTACGAGCAGTACTTC. Its translation: CASRGQSYEQYF.

The chain uses TRBV6-1 and TRBJ2-3, with a weak D call TRBD2 (6 bases). The V gene lost 4 bases and the J gene lost 5 bases, with 16 bases spanning the gap. The CDR3 totals 15 residues. The V gene's germline CDR1 is MNHNS and CDR2 SASEGT. CDR3 residues: CASSGTSSVGDTQYF. The CDR3 DNA reads TGTGCCAGCAGTGGAACTAGCTCGGTAGGAGATACGCAGTATTTT.

The chain joins TRBV7-9 to TRBJ2-3, with TRBD2 identical over 10 bases. V shed 5 bases and J 3 bases; nucleotides not matched to a gene: 2. CDR1 and CDR2 from the germline V gene are SEHNR and FQNEAQ (reference sequence). This CDR3 has 14 amino acids. CDR3 amino acids: CASSPGLATDTQYF. The CDR3 nucleotides are TGTGCCAGCAGCCCGGGACTAGCGACAGATACGCAGTATTTT.

The chain couples TRBV7-3 to TRBJ2-1; TRBD2 agrees at 8 bases. In germline, CDR1 is SGHTA, CDR2 FQGTGA. The CDR3 loop spans 15 amino acids. J gave up 4 bases and V 3 bases, and 5 bases lay outside the gene matches. This CDR3 is CASSFTSGRYNEQFF. CDR3 bases: TGTGCCAGCAGCTTTACTAGCGGCAGGTACAATGAGCAGTTCTTC.

The chain links TRBV5-4 to TRBJ2-7; 8 bases map to TRBD1. With V trimmed by 5 bases and J by 6 bases, 7 bases remained unmatched. The CDR3 spans 13 residues. Germline CDR1 reads SGHNT; CDR2 reads YYREEE (reference sequence). The CDR3 spells CASRDRGNIEQYF. DNA for the CDR3: TGTGCCAGCAGAGACAGGGGCAACATCGAGCAGTACTTC. Based on the CDR3 plus reference TRBV5-4 and TRBJ2-7, the full variable domain is ETGVTQSPTHLIKTRGQQVTLRCSSQSGHNTVSWYQQALGQGPQFIFQYYREEENGRGNFPPRFSGLQFPNYSSELNVNALELDDSALYLCASRDRGNIEQYFGPGTRLTVT.

This chain connects TRBV2 to TRBJ2-7; D possibly corresponds to TRBD2 (5 bases). The CDR3 sequence is 16 residues long. Germline CDR1 and CDR2: SNHLY and FYNNEI. The V end was cut by 0 bases, the J end by 3 bases, with 15 bases between. The CDR3 protein is CASSEARGGFNYEQYF. The CDR3 coding sequence is TGTGCCAGCAGTGAAGCGCGAGGAGGATTCAACTACGAGCAGTACTTC.

This chain joins TRBV19 and TRBJ2-1, with TRBD2 matching over 11 bases. CDR1 and CDR2 from the germline V gene are LNHDA and SQIVND (reference sequence). V dropped 2 bases and J dropped 7; count of bases not matched to a gene: 13. The CDR3 loop spans 18 amino acids. The CDR3 loop reads CASSIMVASGRSWNEQFF. The CDR3 DNA sequence: TGTGCCAGTAGTATAATGGTGGCTAGCGGGAGGAGTTGGAATGAGCAGTTCTTC.

DNA for the CDR3: TGTGCCAGCAGCATAAATTGTGAGCGGGAGAAGGACTATCGTTACGAGCAGTACTTC. The encoded protein is CASSINCEREKDYRYEQYF. The V and J genes are TRBV21-1 and TRBJ2-7; the D segment call TRBD2 is taken from the table without a DNA check. TRBV21-1 is annotated as a pseudogene. The CDR3 spans 19 residues.

The V gene is TRBV29-1, the J gene TRBJ2-3; D possibly corresponds to TRBD2 (5 bases). The CDR3 is made up of 12 amino acids. Germline lookup yields CDR1 SQVTM and CDR2 ANQGSEA. The V end was cut by 8 bases, the J end by 5 bases, with 14 bases between. The CDR3 DNA reads as TGCAGCCTAAAGGACCGGGGAGATACGCAGTATTTT. It is translated as CSLKDRGDTQYF.

J is TRBJ2-3 and V is TRBV27, with 9 bases fitting TRBD1. The CDR3 length is 16 residues. V dropped 3 bases and J dropped 7; count of bases not matched to a gene: 11. Per germline, CDR1 MNHEY and CDR2 SMNVEV (reference sequence). In DNA, the CDR3 is TGTGCCAGCAGTTTTATTCGGGACAGGGCGGAATATACGCAGTATTTT. It encodes CASSFIRDRAEYTQYF.